Below, one TCR beta chain is given with its context. The antigen remains undetermined. TCRdb's copy holds only in-frame clones and misses some; the assay was immunoSEQ multiplex PCR. Of some 25,000 clones in the sample, about 70% were seen once. The data stem from a study of neoadjuvant nivolumab and ipilimumab in lung cancer. Study-wide results and limits: A small number of samples were TCR sequenced.

CDR1 is LNHDA and CDR2 is SQIVND in the germline V gene (reference sequence). V lost 5 bases and J lost 5; bases outside the gene matches: 3. The CDR3 contains 13 residues. The TCR sequence derives from an adult with non-small cell lung cancer. This chain uses TRBV19 with TRBJ2-5; 9 bases line up with TRBD1. The sample here was tumor tissue, taken after neoadjuvant nivolumab, alone or with ipilimumab, at or shortly before surgery. The DNA for the CDR3 is TGTGCCAGTAGTCGGACAGGGGAGGAGACCCAGTACTTC. This sequence encodes CASSRTGEETQYF.